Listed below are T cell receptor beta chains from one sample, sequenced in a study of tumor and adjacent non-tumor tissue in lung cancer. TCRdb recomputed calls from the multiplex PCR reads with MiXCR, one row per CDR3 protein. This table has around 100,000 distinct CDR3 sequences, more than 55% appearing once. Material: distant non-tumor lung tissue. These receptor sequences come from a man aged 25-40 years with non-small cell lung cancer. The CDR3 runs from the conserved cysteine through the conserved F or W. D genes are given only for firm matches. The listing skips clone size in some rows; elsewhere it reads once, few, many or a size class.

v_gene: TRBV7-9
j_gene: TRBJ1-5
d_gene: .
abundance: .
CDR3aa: CASSLEVRTPQHF
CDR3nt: TGTGCCAGCAGCTTAGAGGTGAGGACGCCCCAGCATTTT

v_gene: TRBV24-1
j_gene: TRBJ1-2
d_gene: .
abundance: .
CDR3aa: CTTSDPGDYDYTF
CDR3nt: TGTACCACCAGTGACCCAGGGGACTATGACTACACCTTC

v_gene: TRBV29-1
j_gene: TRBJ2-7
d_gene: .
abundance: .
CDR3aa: CSADGVTGKGYEQNF
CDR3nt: TGCAGCGCTGACGGGGTAACAGGGAAGGGATACGAACAGAACTTC

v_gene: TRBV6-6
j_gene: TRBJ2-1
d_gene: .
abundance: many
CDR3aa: CASRVKGVDNEQFF
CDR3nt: TGTGCCAGCAGAGTCAAGGGGGTTGACAATGAGCAGTTCTTC

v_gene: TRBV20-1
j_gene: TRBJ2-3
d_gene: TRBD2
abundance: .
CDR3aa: CSTRDFFIAGADTQYF
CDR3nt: TGCAGTACTAGGGATTTTTTCATTGCGGGAGCAGATACGCAGTATTTT

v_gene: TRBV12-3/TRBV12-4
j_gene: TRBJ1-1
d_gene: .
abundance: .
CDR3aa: CASSRAAGSGPETFF
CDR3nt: TGTGCCAGCAGCCGTGCGGCGGGCTCCGGGCCTGAAACTTTCTTT

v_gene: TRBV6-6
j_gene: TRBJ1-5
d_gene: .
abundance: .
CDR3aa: CARSPLRTNKPQHF
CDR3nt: TGTGCCAGGAGCCCACTAAGGACGAATAAGCCCCAGCATTTT

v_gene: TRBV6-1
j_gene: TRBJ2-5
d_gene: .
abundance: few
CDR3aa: CALAEVLETQYF
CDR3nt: TGTGCTCTCGCCGAGGTCCTGGAGACCCAGTACTTC

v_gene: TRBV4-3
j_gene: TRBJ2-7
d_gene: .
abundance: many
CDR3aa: CASSQFRGYEQYF
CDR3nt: TGCGCCAGCAGCCAATTTCGGGGCTACGAGCAGTACTTC

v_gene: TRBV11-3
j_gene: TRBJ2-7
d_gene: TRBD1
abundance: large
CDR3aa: CASSLGTGVYEQYF
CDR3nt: TGTGCCAGCAGTCTCGGGACAGGAGTCTACGAGCAGTACTTC

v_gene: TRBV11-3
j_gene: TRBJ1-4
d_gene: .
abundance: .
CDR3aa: CASNIVSGGKLFF
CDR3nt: TGTGCCAGCAACATAGTGTCCGGTGGAAAACTGTTTTTT

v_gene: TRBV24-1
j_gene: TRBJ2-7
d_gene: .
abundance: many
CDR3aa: CATSDGTRVEQYF
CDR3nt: TGTGCCACCAGTGATGGGACGCGCGTGGAGCAGTACTTC

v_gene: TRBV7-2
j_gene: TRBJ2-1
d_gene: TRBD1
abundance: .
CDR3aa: CPSSLGQGARNEQFF
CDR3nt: TGTCCCAGCAGCTTAGGACAGGGGGCGAGGAATGAGCAGTTCTTC

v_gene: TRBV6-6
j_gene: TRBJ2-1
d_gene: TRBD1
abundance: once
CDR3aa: CASSSPGQGSNEQFF
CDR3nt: TGTGCCAGCAGTAGCCCGGGACAGGGTTCCAATGAGCAGTTCTTC

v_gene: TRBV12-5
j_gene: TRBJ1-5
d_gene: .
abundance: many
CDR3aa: CASAPRDSNQPQHF
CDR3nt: TGTGCTAGTGCCCCAAGGGACAGCAATCAGCCCCAGCATTTT

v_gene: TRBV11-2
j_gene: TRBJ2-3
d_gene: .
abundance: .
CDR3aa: CTSSRSPDTDMQYF
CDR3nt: TGTACCAGCAGCAGGAGTCCAGATACAGATATGCAGTATTTT

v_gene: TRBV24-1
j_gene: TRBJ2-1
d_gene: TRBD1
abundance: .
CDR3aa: CATSAGGAGGGNEQFF
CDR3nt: TGTGCTACCAGTGCAGGGGGCGCCGGGGGAGGCAATGAGCAGTTCTTC

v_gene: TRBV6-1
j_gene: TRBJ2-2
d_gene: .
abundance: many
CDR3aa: CAGFTGSANTGELFF
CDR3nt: TGTGCCGGGTTTACCGGCAGCGCGAACACCGGGGAGCTGTTTTTT

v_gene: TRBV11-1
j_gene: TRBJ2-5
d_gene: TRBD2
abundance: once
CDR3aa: CASCPGLAGGSWQETQYF
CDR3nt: TGTGCCAGCTGCCCGGGTCTAGCGGGAGGGTCATGGCAAGAGACCCAGTACTTC

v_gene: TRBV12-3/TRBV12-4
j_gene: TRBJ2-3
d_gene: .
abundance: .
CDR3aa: CASSPGTGTQYF
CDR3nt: TGCGCCAGCAGTCCCGGCACAGGTACGCAGTATTTT

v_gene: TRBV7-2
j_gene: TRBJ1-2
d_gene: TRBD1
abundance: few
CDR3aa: CASSDRGLLSGYTF
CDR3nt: TGTGCCAGCAGCGACAGGGGCCTCCTGAGTGGCTACACTTTC

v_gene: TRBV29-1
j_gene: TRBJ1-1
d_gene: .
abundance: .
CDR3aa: CSIEDGMGAFF
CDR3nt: TGTAGCATTGAAGATGGAATGGGAGCTTTCTTT

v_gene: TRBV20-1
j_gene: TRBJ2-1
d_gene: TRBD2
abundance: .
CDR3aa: CSASEGLAGDFNEQFF
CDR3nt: TGCAGTGCTAGCGAAGGACTAGCGGGTGACTTTAATGAGCAGTTCTTC

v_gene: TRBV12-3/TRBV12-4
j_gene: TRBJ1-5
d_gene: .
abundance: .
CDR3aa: CASSSGGGQSAPAF
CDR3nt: TGTGCCAGCAGTTCGGGGGGCGGGCAATCAGCCCCAGCATTT

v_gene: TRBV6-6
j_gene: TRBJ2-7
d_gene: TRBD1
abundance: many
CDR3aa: CASSVRDSTYEQYF
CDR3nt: TGTGCCAGCAGTGTCCGGGACAGCACCTACGAGCAGTACTTC

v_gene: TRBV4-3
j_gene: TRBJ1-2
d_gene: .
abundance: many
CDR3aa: CASSHHSGALRRYGYTF
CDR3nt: TGCGCCAGCAGCCATCATTCGGGGGCCTTGCGACGCTATGGCTACACCTTC

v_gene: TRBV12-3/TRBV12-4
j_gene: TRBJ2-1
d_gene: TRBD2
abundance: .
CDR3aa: CASMIEASGSNELF
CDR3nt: TGTGCCAGCATGATTGAGGCTAGCGGGAGTAATGAGTTATTT

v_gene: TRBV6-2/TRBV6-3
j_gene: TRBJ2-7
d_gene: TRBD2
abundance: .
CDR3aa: CASIQGLAIGEQDF
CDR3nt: TGTGCCAGCATCCAGGGACTAGCCATTGGCGAGCAGGACTTC

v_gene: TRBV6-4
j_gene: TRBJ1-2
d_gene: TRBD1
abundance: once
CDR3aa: CASSDRVEYGCTF
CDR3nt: TGTGCCAGCAGCGACAGGGTTGAGTATGGCTGCACCTTC

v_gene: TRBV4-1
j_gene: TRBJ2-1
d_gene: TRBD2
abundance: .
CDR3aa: CASNQGRGGRYNEQFF
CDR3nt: TGCGCCAGCAACCAAGGTCGGGGGGGAAGATACAATGAGCAGTTCTTC

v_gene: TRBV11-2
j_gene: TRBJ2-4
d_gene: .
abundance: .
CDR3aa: CASSLVGPGDIQHF
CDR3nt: TGTGCCAGCAGTTTAGTAGGGCCAGGGGACATTCAGCACTTC

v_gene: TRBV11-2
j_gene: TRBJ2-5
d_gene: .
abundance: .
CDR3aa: CASSLPSQLQETQNF
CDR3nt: TGTGCCAGTAGCTTGCCCTCGCAATTACAAGAGACCCAGAACTTC

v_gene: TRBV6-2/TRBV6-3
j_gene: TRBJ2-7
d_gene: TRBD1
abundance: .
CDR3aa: CDSNRQGSYEQYF
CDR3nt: TGTGATAGCAACAGACAGGGATCCTACGAGCAGTACTTC

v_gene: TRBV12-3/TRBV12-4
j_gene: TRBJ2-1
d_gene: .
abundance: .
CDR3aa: CAGSQSHDKQFF
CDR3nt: TGTGCCGGCAGTCAGAGTCATGATAAGCAGTTCTTC

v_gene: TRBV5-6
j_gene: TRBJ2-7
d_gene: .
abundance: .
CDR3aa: CASTLYNSYEQYF
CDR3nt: TGTGCCAGCACCTTGTACAATTCCTACGAGCAGTATTTC

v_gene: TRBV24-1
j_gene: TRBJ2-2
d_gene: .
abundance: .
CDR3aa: CAASDGRDTGELFF
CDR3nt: TGTGCCGCCAGTGATGGCAGGGACACCGGGGAGCTGTTTTTT

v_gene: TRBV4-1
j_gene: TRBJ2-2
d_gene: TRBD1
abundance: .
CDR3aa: CANSRTGDGNTGELFF
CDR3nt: TGCGCCAACAGCCGAACAGGGGATGGGAACACCGGGGAGCTGTTTTTT

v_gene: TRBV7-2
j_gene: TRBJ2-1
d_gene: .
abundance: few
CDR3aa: CATGANYNEQFF
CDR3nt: TGTGCAACGGGGGCCAACTACAATGAGCAGTTCTTC

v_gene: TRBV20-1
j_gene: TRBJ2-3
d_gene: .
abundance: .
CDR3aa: CSAREAVSDTQYF
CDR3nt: TGCAGTGCTAGAGAGGCGGTTTCAGATACGCAGTATTTT

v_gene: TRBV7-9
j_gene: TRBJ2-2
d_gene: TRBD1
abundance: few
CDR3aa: CASSLGDRGKTGELFF
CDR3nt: TGTGCCAGCAGCCTCGGGGACAGGGGAAAAACCGGGGAGCTGTTTTTT

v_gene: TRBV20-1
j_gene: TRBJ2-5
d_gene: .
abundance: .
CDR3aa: CGARAPGQETLYF
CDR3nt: TGCGGTGCTAGAGCCCCCGGGCAAGAGACCCTGTACTTC

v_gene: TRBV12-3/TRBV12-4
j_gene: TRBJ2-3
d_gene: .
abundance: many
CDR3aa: CASSLVQRDTQYF
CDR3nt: TGTGCCAGCAGTTTGGTCCAACGGGATACGCAGTATTTT

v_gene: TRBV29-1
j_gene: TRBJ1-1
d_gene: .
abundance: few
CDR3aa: CSLLGGSRANTEAFF
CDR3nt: TGCAGCCTCCTCGGAGGGAGCAGGGCGAACACTGAAGCTTTCTTT

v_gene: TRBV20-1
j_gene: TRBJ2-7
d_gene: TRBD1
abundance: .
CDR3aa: CSVRDRGLGEQYF
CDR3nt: TGCAGTGTTAGAGACAGGGGGCTAGGTGAGCAATACTTC

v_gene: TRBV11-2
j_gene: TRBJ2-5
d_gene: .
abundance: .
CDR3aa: CASDLTGETQYF
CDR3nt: TGTGCCAGCGACTTGACTGGAGAGACCCAGTACTTC

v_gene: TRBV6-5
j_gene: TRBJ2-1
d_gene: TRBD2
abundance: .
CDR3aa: CGSNRLAGEGEQFF
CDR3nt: TGCGGCAGCAATCGCCTAGCGGGAGAGGGTGAGCAGTTCTTC

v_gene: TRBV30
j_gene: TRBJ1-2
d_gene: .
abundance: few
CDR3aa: CAWSVQGVLNYGYTF
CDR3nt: TGTGCCTGGAGTGTACAAGGGGTTCTTAACTATGGCTACACCTTC

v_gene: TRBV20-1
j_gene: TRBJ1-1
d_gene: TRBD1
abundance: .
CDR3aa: CSADRGLAGAFF
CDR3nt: TGCAGTGCTGACAGGGGACTGGCTGGAGCGTTCTTT

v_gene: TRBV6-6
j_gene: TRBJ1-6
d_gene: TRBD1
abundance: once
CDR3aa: CASGQANSPFHF
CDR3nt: TGTGCCAGCGGACAGGCCAATTCACCCTTCCACTTT

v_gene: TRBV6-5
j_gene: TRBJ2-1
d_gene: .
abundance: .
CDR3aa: CAFSYSRGASSYNEQFF
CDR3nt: TGTGCCTTCAGTTACTCCCGGGGGGCGAGCTCCTACAATGAGCAGTTCTTC

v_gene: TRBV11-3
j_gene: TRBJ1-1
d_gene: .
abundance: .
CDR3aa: CTSCLGVGDTEAFF
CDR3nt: TGTACCAGTTGCTTAGGGGTGGGAGATACTGAAGCTTTCTTT

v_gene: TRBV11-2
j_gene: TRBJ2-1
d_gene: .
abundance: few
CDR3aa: CAISLGANERGNEQFF
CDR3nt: TGTGCCATCAGCTTAGGGGCTAACGAGAGAGGGAATGAGCAGTTCTTC

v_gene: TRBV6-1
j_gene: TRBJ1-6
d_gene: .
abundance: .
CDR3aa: CASSWAPDPDSPLHF
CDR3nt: TGTGCCAGCAGTTGGGCACCCGATCCTGATTCACCCCTCCACTTT